Below, 27 T cell receptor beta chains from the same sample are listed, as sequenced in a study of blood T cells in healthy people across ages. Alongside a J-beta primer mix, a sample-barcoded 5' primer served in a second PCR lasting about 7 to 11 cycles. MiXCR, applied by TCRdb to the 5' RACE reads, yields one record per CDR3 protein. The repertoire holds 850,000 to 1,000,000 distinct CDR3 sequences, about 48% seen once, with around an eighth in the top ten. Material for sequencing was blood. Receptors originate from a young man in good health.

CDR3 residues: CASSQWDLQGAIEETQYF. The DNA for the CDR3 is TGCGCCAGCAGCCAGTGGGACCTACAGGGGGCGATTGAAGAGACCCAGTACTTC. V and J are TRBV4-3 and TRBJ2-5; TRBD1 matches at 9 bases. The CDR3 covers 18 residues. Germline CDR1 LGHNA, CDR2 YSLEER. Trimming at V came to 3 bases and at J to 3 bases, leaving 14 bases not matched to a gene.

The chain links TRBV7-2 to TRBJ1-2, with D unclear. Germline V CDR1 and CDR2: SGHTA, FQGNSA. The V gene lost 5 bases and the J gene lost 6 bases, with 19 bases spanning the gap. There are 15 residues in the CDR3. CDR3 amino acids: CASSAQWRTPDGYTF. The CDR3 coding sequence is TGTGCCAGCAGCGCCCAATGGCGGACTCCCGATGGCTACACCTTC.

This sequence joins TRBV7-2 and TRBJ1-2; D unclear. Germline V gene data show CDR1 as SGHTA and CDR2 as FQGNSA. This CDR3 contains 15 residues. Trimming cost V 1 base and J 3 bases, with 12 bases left between them. The CDR3: CASSLVQGYDYGYTF. CDR3 coding DNA: TGTGCCAGCAGCTTAGTACAAGGGTATGACTATGGCTACACCTTC.

J is TRBJ1-3 and V is TRBV7-2; D is unresolved. The CDR3 has 13 amino acids. CDR1 SGHTA and CDR2 FQGNSA come from the germline V gene. The ends were cut back, 1 base at V and 4 bases at J, with 5 bases in the middle. The CDR3 DNA reads TGTGCCAGCAGCTTAGAAGACGGAAACACCATATATTTT. Translating gives CASSLEDGNTIYF.

In its sample, this clonotype was seen a few times. The V call is TRBV28, the J call TRBJ2-3, with D unclear. CDR3 length: 15 residues. The V end was cut by 5 bases, the J end by 2 bases, with 14 bases between. CDR1 and CDR2 (germline): MDHEN, SYDVKM. The CDR3 loop is CASSPPEKLTDTQYF. CDR3 DNA: TGTGCCAGCAGTCCCCCGGAGAAACTCACAGATACGCAGTATTTT.

The V and J genes are TRBV18 and TRBJ2-1; the D gene is possibly TRBD2 (5 bases). The CDR3 covers 15 residues. Trimming removed 6 bases from V and 8 bases from J, with 20 bases in between. CDR1 KGHSH and CDR2 LQKENI come from the germline V gene. CDR3 bases: TGTGCCAGCTCCTTACGACTTTTTGGAGGAGATGAGCAGTTCTTC. As protein: CASSLRLFGGDEQFF.

This clonotype was detected only a few times. V and J are TRBV4-1 and TRBJ1-2; D possibly corresponds to TRBD1 (5 bases). The CDR3 has 13 residues. Germline V CDR1 and CDR2: MGHRA, YSYEKL. Between the trimmed V and J ends, which lost 3 bases and 13 bases, there was a span of 18 bases. CDR3 in amino acids: CASSQAGTQGCTF. CDR3 coding DNA: TGCGCCAGCAGCCAGGCCGGGACGCAAGGGTGCACCTTC.

The CDR3 nucleotides are TGCAGCGTTGGGAGGTTGGAGCAGTACTTC. Translating gives CSVGRLEQYF. V is TRBV29-1 and J is TRBJ2-5, with TRBD2 as a possible D gene (5 bases). From germline, CDR1 is SQVTM and CDR2 ANQGSEA. CDR3 length: 10 residues. The germline V and J ends were trimmed by 4 bases and 11 bases, with 11 bases remaining between them.

The table lists this clonotype with a few counts. The genes are TRBV29-1 and TRBJ2-5; 10 bases match TRBD2. The junction had 1 base not matched to a gene; V was cut back by 5 bases and J by 1 base. Germline CDR1 reads SQVTM; CDR2 reads ANQGSEA. The CDR3 spans 13 residues. The CDR3 DNA is TGCAGCGTTTCTAGCGGGGGCCAAGAGACCCAGTACTTC. It yields the protein CSVSSGGQETQYF.

J is TRBJ1-6 and V is TRBV27; D is unclear. Germline V gene data show CDR1 as MNHEY and CDR2 as SMNVEV (reference sequence). With 6 bases removed from V and 4 bases from J, the gap between germline ends came to 25 bases. This CDR3 is built from 19 residues. The CDR3 protein is CASRRDLLPGSLYNSPLHF. CDR3 sequence (DNA): TGTGCCAGCAGGAGGGATCTTCTCCCTGGATCTTTATATAATTCACCCCTCCACTTT.

The V and J genes are TRBV7-9 and TRBJ2-7; no clear D. Trimming took off 6 bases at V and 0 bases at J, with 9 bases between the two ends. The CDR3 has 13 amino acids. Germline V gene lookup returns CDR1 SEHNR and CDR2 FQNEAQ (reference sequence). DNA for the CDR3: TGTGCCAGCAGGTCCGAGAGCTCCTACGAGCAGTACTTC. Translation: CASRSESSYEQYF.

The V gene is TRBV5-5, the J gene TRBJ2-3, with D tentatively TRBD2 (5 bases). The V and J ends lost 4 bases and 1 base respectively, with 10 bases between them. The germline CDR1 and CDR2 sequences are SGHKS and YYEKEE (reference sequence). The CDR3 runs to 14 residues. The CDR3 reads CASSPTRRTDTQYF. CDR3 nucleotide sequence: TGTGCCAGCAGCCCCACTAGACGCACAGATACGCAGTATTTT.

The V and J genes are TRBV11-2 and TRBJ2-3; no firm D call. The germline V gene has CDR1 SGHAT and CDR2 FQNNGV. This CDR3 spans 14 amino acids. V lost 5 bases and J lost 5, with 14 bases in between. CDR3 in DNA: TGTGCCAGCAGCGTAGGTTCTGCCGGAGATACGCAGTATTTT. This gives the protein CASSVGSAGDTQYF.

This chain uses TRBV3-1 with TRBJ1-1; D remains ambiguous. The CDR3 is 14 residues long. Germline loops: CDR1 LGHDT, CDR2 YNNKEL (reference sequence). V was trimmed by 0 bases and J by 4 bases, leaving 9 bases between them. CDR3 sequence reads: CASSQDGEVTEAFF. CDR3 nucleotide sequence: TGTGCCAGCAGCCAAGACGGGGAGGTCACTGAAGCTTTCTTT.

A few counts support this clonotype. This chain links TRBV30 with TRBJ1-2; D unresolved. V gave up 8 bases and J gave up 4 bases, with 11 bases separating them. The length of the CDR3 is 11 residues. In germline, CDR1 is GTSNPN, CDR2 SVGIG (reference sequence). The CDR3 region has the DNA TGTGCCCGAGAAGAAGCCTATGGCTACACCTTC. It codes for CAREEAYGYTF.

V is TRBV4-1 and J is TRBJ2-1, with a weak D call TRBD2 (6 bases). V was cut by 0 bases and J by 9 bases, with 12 bases left in between. Germline CDR1 is MGHRA and CDR2 is YSYEKL. This CDR3 has 14 amino acids. This CDR3 reads CASSQDPGVREQFF. In DNA, the CDR3 is TGCGCCAGCAGCCAAGATCCGGGGGTACGTGAGCAGTTCTTC.

DNA for the CDR3: TGCGCCAGCTTCCCACGTCTGGGACAGAGCACAGATACGCAGTATTTT. It translates to CASFPRLGQSTDTQYF. The V and J genes are TRBV5-1 and TRBJ2-3; 7 bases line up with TRBD1. V gave up 7 bases and J gave up 0 bases; unmatched junction bases: 11. Germline values: CDR1 SGHRS, CDR2 YFSETQ. The CDR3 extends over 16 amino acids. Combining the CDR3 with reference TRBV5-1 and TRBJ2-3 gives the whole variable domain KAGVTQTPRYLIKTRGQQVTLSCSPISGHRSVSWYQQTPGQGLQFLFEYFSETQRNKGNFPGRFSGRQFSNSRSEMNVSTLELGDSALYLCASFPRLGQSTDTQYFGPGTRLTVL.

This clonotype was seen repeatedly, ten times or more. The V and J genes are TRBV18 and TRBJ2-3, with 7 bases matching TRBD1. The CDR3 consists of 17 residues. Germline V lookup: CDR1 KGHSH, CDR2 LQKENI. V gave up 2 bases and J gave up 0 bases; unmatched junction bases: 8. The CDR3 region has the DNA TGTGCCAGCTCACCAATCAGGGACAGCCCTAGCACAGATACGCAGTATTTT. It translates to CASSPIRDSPSTDTQYF.

The CDR3: CASSQDQKGFGEQFF. The CDR3 DNA follows: TGCGCCAGCAGCCAAGATCAGAAGGGTTTTGGTGAGCAGTTCTTC. The rearrangement uses TRBV4-3 and TRBJ2-1, with D uncertain. Looked up from germline, CDR1 is LGHNA and CDR2 is YSLEER. This CDR3 is 15 amino acids long. V lost 0 bases and J lost 9, with 15 bases in between.

This clonotype was observed a few times. The chain is built from TRBV4-1 and TRBJ1-2; a weak D match, TRBD1 (5 bases). V was pared by 4 bases and J by 8 bases, with 14 bases between. Germline V CDR1 and CDR2: MGHRA, YSYEKL. This CDR3 region has 13 residues. The CDR3 DNA reads as TGCGCCAGCAGCCCATTTAGCAGGGTGGGCTACACCTTC. It specifies CASSPFSRVGYTF.

CDR3 loop: CASSLEHAIYEQYF. The CDR3 nucleotides read TGCGCCAGCAGCTTGGAACACGCTATCTACGAGCAGTACTTC. The chain is built from TRBV5-1 and TRBJ2-5; D unresolved. The DNA end is a closer match to TRBJ2-7, so the J assignment may be wrong. Per germline, CDR1 SGHRS and CDR2 YFSETQ. This CDR3 comprises 14 residues.

Remarks on this clonotype: A read error is possible here, since a much larger clone lies one base away. The V call is TRBV29-1, the J call TRBJ2-7; TRBD1 aligns across 7 bases. J gave up 2 bases and V 0 bases, and 7 bases lay outside the gene matches. CDR3 length: 15 residues. CDR1 SQVTM and CDR2 ANQGSEA come from the germline V gene. The CDR3 loop reads CSVEEAGTEAYEQYF. In DNA, the CDR3 is TGCAGCGTTGAAGAAGCCGGGACAGAAGCCTACGAGCAGTACTTC.

The chain uses TRBV4-1 and TRBJ2-7, with 7 bases that match TRBD2. The CDR3 runs to 15 residues. The V and J ends lost 1 base and 3 bases, in that order; junction bases with no gene match: 6. CDR1 is MGHRA, CDR2 YSYEKL, per germline. Here the CDR3 DNA reads TGCGCCAGCAGCCAAGTTGGCGGGGGACTCTACGAGCAGTACTTC. As protein: CASSQVGGGLYEQYF.

The CDR3 reads CAWSTSGGPYEQYF. The CDR3 DNA follows: TGTGCCTGGAGTACTAGCGGGGGTCCCTACGAGCAGTACTTC. The chain combines TRBV30 with TRBJ2-7; 11 bases line up with TRBD2. Unmatched junction bases numbered 2, after V lost 2 bases and J lost 2 bases. The CDR3 has 14 residues. Per germline, CDR1 GTSNPN and CDR2 SVGIG (reference sequence).

In this sample, this clonotype turned up a few times. This chain joins TRBV20-1 and TRBJ2-7; TRBD2 is a possible D gene (7 bases). The end of the DNA aligns better with TRBJ2-5, so the J call may be wrong. There are 16 residues in the CDR3. CDR1 DFQATT and CDR2 SNEGSKA come from the germline V gene (reference sequence). In DNA, the CDR3 is TGCAGTGCTACTGGGGGGAGAGGGGGGGTAGGAGAGACCCAGTACTTC. Protein sequence: CSATGGRGGVGETQYF.

In this sample, this clonotype turned up a few times. The V and J genes are TRBV10-2 and TRBJ2-5; no definite D call. The CDR3 is 15 residues long. Per germline, CDR1 WSHSY and CDR2 SAAADI. The V gene lost 0 bases and the J gene lost 4 bases, with 12 bases spanning the gap. The chain's CDR3 is CASSESAVGTETQYF. The CDR3 nucleotides are TGCGCCAGCAGTGAGTCGGCTGTAGGTACAGAGACCCAGTACTTC.

The V gene is TRBV28, the J gene TRBJ2-7, with D perhaps TRBD2 (6 bases). The germline gives CDR1 MDHEN, CDR2 SYDVKM. The V gene lost 5 bases and the J gene lost 5 bases, with 16 bases spanning the gap. The CDR3 has 14 residues. The CDR3 here is CASSPRGIPDEQYF. CDR3 DNA sequence: TGTGCCAGCAGTCCCCGGGGGATACCCGACGAGCAGTACTTC.